The 5 T cell receptor beta chains presented below share a single source sample, sequenced in a study of cytomegalovirus exposure and HLA in healthy donors. The PCR used 60 Vbeta and 13 Jbeta primers. TCRdb keeps only in-frame clones here, not all; method: immunoSEQ multiplex PCR. The sample has around 90,000 clones; roughly 75% are singletons. Sequenced sample: PBMCs. The origin of the receptors is a young man in good health and CMV-seronegative.

This clone was seen only a few times. V and J are TRBV10-3 and TRBJ2-5; 14 nucleotides align to TRBD2. The CDR3 runs 18 residues. Per germline, CDR1 ENHRY and CDR2 SYGVKD. With V trimmed by 11 bases and J by 0 bases, 14 bases remained unmatched. In DNA form, the CDR3 reads TGTGCCTCCCGCGTTGGGACTAGCGGGGGATCGTACCAAGAGACCCAGTACTTC. The encoded protein is CASRVGTSGGSYQETQYF.

This rearrangement joins TRBV30 to TRBJ1-1; D is perhaps TRBD1 (5 bases). CDR3 length: 12 amino acids. Germline V gene data show CDR1 as GTSNPN and CDR2 as SVGIG (reference sequence). Trimming left V 2 bases short and J 7 bases short, with 11 bases between. The CDR3 spells CAWSPRGGEAFF. DNA for the CDR3: TGTGCCTGGAGTCCTAGGGGTGGTGAAGCTTTCTTT.

The chain combines TRBV2 with TRBJ1-5; no reliable D call. Germline V CDR1 and CDR2: SNHLY, FYNNEI. V lost 4 bases to trimming and J lost 0 bases, with 7 bases between them. The CDR3 has 14 amino acids. CDR3 region: CASSADYSNQPQHF. For the CDR3, the DNA is TGTGCCAGCAGTGCGGACTATAGCAATCAGCCCCAGCATTTT.

The chain has TRBV5-6 and TRBJ2-2, with 9 bases that match TRBD2. CDR3 length: 16 residues. The germline V gene has CDR1 SGHDT and CDR2 YYEEEE. V was clipped by 0 bases and J by 5 bases; unmatched bases: 5. The CDR3 coding sequence is TGTGCCAGCAGCTTGGCCGCGCGGGAGGGAACCGGGGAGCTGTTTTTT. It translates to CASSLAAREGTGELFF.

The V call is TRBV6-6, the J call TRBJ2-7; 7 positions agree with TRBD1. The CDR3 loop spans 15 amino acids. From germline, CDR1 is MNHNY and CDR2 SVGAGI (reference sequence). The trim removed 6 bases at V and 5 bases at J, leaving 13 bases unmatched. The CDR3 DNA reads as TGTGCCAGCAGCCTAGGACAGGAACCTCCCCACGAGCAGTACTTC. Translated: CASSLGQEPPHEQYF.